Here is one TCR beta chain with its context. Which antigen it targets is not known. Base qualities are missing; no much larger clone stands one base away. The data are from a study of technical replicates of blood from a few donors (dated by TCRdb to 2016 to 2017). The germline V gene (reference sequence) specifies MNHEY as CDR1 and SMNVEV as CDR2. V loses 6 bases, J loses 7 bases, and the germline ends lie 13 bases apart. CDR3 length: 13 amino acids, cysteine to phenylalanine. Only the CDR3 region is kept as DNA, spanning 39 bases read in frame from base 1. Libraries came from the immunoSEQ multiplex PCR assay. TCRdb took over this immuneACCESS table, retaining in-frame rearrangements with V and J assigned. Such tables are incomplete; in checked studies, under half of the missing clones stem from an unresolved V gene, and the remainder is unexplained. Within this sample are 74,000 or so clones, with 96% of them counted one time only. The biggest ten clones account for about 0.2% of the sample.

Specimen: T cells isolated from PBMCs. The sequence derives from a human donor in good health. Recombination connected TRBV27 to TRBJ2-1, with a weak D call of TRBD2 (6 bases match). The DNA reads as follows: TGTGCCAGCAGGGGGATGACTAGAAATGAGCAGTTCTTC. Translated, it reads CASRGMTRNEQFF.